One TCR beta chain is described in this entry. cDNA reverse transcribed from extracted RNA served as the sequencing template. Generated by immunoSEQ multiplex PCR, the TCRdb table keeps only in-frame clones and is missing some. Of approximately 210,000 clones detected, 66% appear once; the ten largest clones hold over 1%. The source of the sample is a study of CD8+ T cells in alopecia areata. The treatment here: oral pan-JAK inhibitor, 5-10 mg twice daily. The CDR3 consists of 15 residues. Germline V gene sequence: CDR1 SGHTA, CDR2 FQGNSA. V lost 5 bases, J lost 6 bases, and 18 bases lay in between. The genes are TRBV7-2 and TRBJ2-3; D possibly corresponds to TRBD1 (5 bases). This sequence originates from a human donor with alopecia areata. This sample comprised CD4+ T cells sorted from blood, obtained at week 44, from a patient treated with tofacitinib. CDR3 sequence reads: CASSPGGAKSDTQYF. The CDR3 nucleotides are TGTGCCAGCAGCCCCGGTGGGGCGAAGTCGGATACGCAGTATTTT.